The next 13 T cell receptor beta chains were all read from a single sample in a study of blood T cell dynamics during melanoma immunotherapy. Time point here: pre-treatment baseline. Libraries were prepared by immunoSEQ multiplex PCR; TCRdb keeps only in-frame clonotypes and omits some of them. The table lists fewer than 18,000 clones, 85% of them singletons. The sequencing here drew on blood, taken from a patient treated with checkpoint blockade. The receptors shown here come from a human donor with melanoma.

The chain employs TRBV9 and TRBJ2-1; the D is unclear. V lost 0 bases and J 4 bases, leaving 11 bases between the germline ends. CDR1 and CDR2 from the germline V gene are SGDLS and YYNGEE. This CDR3 contains 15 residues. CDR3 protein: CASSVGSNYYNEQFF. For the CDR3, the DNA is TGTGCCAGCAGCGTAGGGTCCAACTATTACAATGAGCAGTTCTTC.

The rearrangement uses TRBV18 and TRBJ2-7, with D tentatively TRBD2 (5 bases). The CDR3 loop spans 12 amino acids. V gave up 2 bases and J gave up 4 bases, with 6 bases separating them. Germline CDR1 and CDR2: KGHSH and LQKENI. The CDR3 region has the DNA TGTGCCAGCTCACCAACGGGGTACGAGCAGTACTTC. Its protein is CASSPTGYEQYF.

This clone was found a few times. The chain employs TRBV27 and TRBJ2-7, with unresolved D. The CDR3 extends over 11 amino acids. The V and J ends lost 8 bases and 4 bases respectively, with 9 bases between them. CDR1 and CDR2 from the germline V gene are MNHEY and SMNVEV (reference sequence). The CDR3 DNA is TGTGCCAGCGGCCTACATTACGAGCAGTACTTC. It translates to CASGLHYEQYF.

This sequence joins TRBV30 and TRBJ2-2; D tentatively reads TRBD1 or TRBD2 (5 bases each). Trimming cost V 0 bases and J 2 bases, with 7 bases left between them. The CDR3 is 14 residues long. The germline CDR1 and CDR2 sequences are GTSNPN and SVGIG (reference sequence). CDR3 loop: CAWSVGVNTGELFF. The CDR3 nucleotides read TGTGCCTGGAGTGTGGGGGTAAACACCGGGGAGCTGTTTTTT.

The chain employs TRBV6-1 and TRBJ1-6; the match to TRBD1 covers 7 bases. V was clipped by 3 bases and J by 11 bases; unmatched bases: 10. Germline CDR1 and CDR2: MNHNS and SASEGT. There are 15 residues in the CDR3. The CDR3 DNA reads TGTGCCAGCAGTGAGCTGACAGGGAGGTTGCCACCCCTCCACTTT. It yields the protein CASSELTGRLPPLHF.

V usage is TRBV10-3 and J usage is TRBJ2-2; 8 bases are a match to TRBD1. The CDR3 is made up of 16 amino acids. Germline-derived CDR1 and CDR2 are ENHRY and SYGVKD. Trimming took 3 bases from V and 3 from J; bases not matched to a gene: 6. Written as DNA, the CDR3 is TGTGCCATCAGTGAACCGACAGGGGCCCACACCGGGGAGCTGTTTTTT. This sequence encodes CAISEPTGAHTGELFF.

The CDR3 protein is CASRRDRYSTDTQYF. The CDR3 DNA follows: TGTGCCAGCAGGAGGGACAGATATAGCACAGATACGCAGTATTTT. The chain uses TRBV2 and TRBJ2-3; 7 positions match TRBD1. The CDR3 runs 15 residues. Germline V lookup: CDR1 SNHLY, CDR2 FYNNEI. The trim removed 6 bases at V and 0 bases at J, leaving 6 bases unmatched.

The chain couples TRBV15 to TRBJ1-5, with TRBD1 matching 10 bases. This CDR3 has 15 amino acids. Unmatched junction bases numbered 8, after V lost 7 bases and J lost 5 bases. Germline V lookup: CDR1 LNHNV, CDR2 YYDKDF (reference sequence). The CDR3 nucleotides are TGTGCCACCACCCGGACAGGGGGGACTTATCAGCCCCAGCATTTT. Amino acids: CATTRTGGTYQPQHF.

The chain uses TRBV9 and TRBJ2-5; possibly TRBD1 for D (6 bases). V dropped 3 bases and J dropped 7 bases, with 13 bases sitting between them. The V gene's germline CDR1 is SGDLS and CDR2 YYNGEE. The CDR3 is 13 amino acids. The CDR3 loop reads CASSATLQGTQYF. CDR3 DNA: TGTGCCAGCAGCGCAACTCTACAGGGGACCCAGTACTTC. The whole variable domain, filled in from reference TRBV9 and TRBJ2-5, reads DSGVTQTPKHLITATGQRVTLRCSPRSGDLSVYWYQQSLDQGLQFLIQYYNGEERAKGNILERFSAQQFPDLHSELNLSSLELGDSALYFCASSATLQGTQYFGPGTRLLVL.

The rearrangement joins TRBV7-9 to TRBJ1-1; no reliable D call. Per germline, CDR1 SEHNR and CDR2 FQNEAQ (reference sequence). The CDR3 is made up of 13 amino acids. Trimming removed 2 bases from V and 5 bases from J, with 9 bases in between. The CDR3 reads CASSLPPDTEAFF. In DNA, the CDR3 is TGTGCCAGCAGCTTACCCCCCGATACTGAAGCTTTCTTT.

This clone was picked up a small number of times. The chain carries TRBV29-1 and TRBJ2-1, with 8 bases matching TRBD1. Germline V CDR1 and CDR2: SQVTM, ANQGSEA. The CDR3 contains 14 residues. Trimming at V came to 7 bases and at J to 4 bases, leaving 9 bases not matched to a gene. This CDR3 reads CSGRGQGLYNEQFF. The CDR3 DNA is TGCAGCGGAAGAGGACAGGGCCTGTACAATGAGCAGTTCTTC.

The chain couples TRBV29-1 to TRBJ1-5, with a possible D match to TRBD1 (6 bases). Trimming left V 2 bases short and J 6 bases short, with 23 bases between. CDR1 is SQVTM, CDR2 ANQGSEA, per germline. The CDR3 covers 17 residues. CDR3 sequence: CSVEKDRDNIPVQPQHF. CDR3 nucleotides: TGCAGCGTTGAAAAGGACCGGGACAATATACCCGTTCAGCCCCAGCATTTT.

CDR3 residues: CASSRGGQGQETQYF. CDR3 coding DNA: TGTGCCAGCAGCCGGGGGGGACAGGGCCAAGAGACCCAGTACTTC. The genes are TRBV5-4 and TRBJ2-5; D may be TRBD1 (9 bases). CDR1 and CDR2 (germline): SGHNT, YYREEE (reference sequence). V was shortened by 4 bases and J by 1 base, with 14 bases between the two germline ends. This CDR3 has 15 amino acids.